This TCR beta chain was sequenced during a study of blood T cell repertoires in COVID-19. About the study: Spain, Italy and the United States supplied samples that represented acute and convalescent COVID-19. PBMCs, B-cell-depleted T cells, or T cells provided the cDNA or gDNA that made up the material.

This clone occurred once. Per the original methods: Estimation of nucleated cell counts relied on the amplification of reference gene primers. The repertoire was sequenced with immunoSEQ multiplex PCR; TCRdb's copy has only in-frame clones and lacks some. D and trimming were read from the DNA, whereas the V and J calls and clone size are those reported in that table. The data contain about 59,000 clones, around 80% of them singletons. This CDR3 region has 11 residues. Germline V CDR1 and CDR2: SGHDN, FVKESK. Trimming took 5 bases from V and 3 from J, leaving 5 bases between them. The TCR originated in a man aged 60 to 75 with acute or convalescent COVID-19. V and J are TRBV14 and TRBJ2-7; D gene ambiguous. Sequencing input: peripheral blood. CDR3 in DNA: TGTGCCAGCAGCTACTTCTACGAGCAGTACTTC. It is translated as CASSYFYEQYF.